The clone carrying this TCR beta chain was detected once. V trimming: 5 bases; J trimming: 1 base; junction bases outside the gene matches: 2. Germline lookup yields CDR1 SGHAT and CDR2 FQNNGV. The CDR3 sequence is 14 residues long. Original handling: Nucleated cell counts were estimated from reference gene primer amplification. Profiled with immunoSEQ multiplex PCR; TCRdb holds only in-frame clones, not every one. The V and J calls and clone size are taken from that table; D and trimming were inferred from the DNA. The repertoire consists of roughly 400,000 clones, with 90% occurring once and the leading ten covering around 0.6%. The sample belongs to a study of blood T cell repertoires in COVID-19. Researchers sorted participants into cohorts using their self-reported clinical history.

The chain recombines TRBV11-2 with TRBJ1-1; 9 bases are shared with TRBD1. The sample consisted of PBMCs or T cells enriched from blood (not recorded which). This sequence originates from a man between 18 and 29 years old who had recovered from COVID-19. CDR3 residues: CASSPGQGNTEAFF. The CDR3 nucleotides read TGTGCCAGCAGCCCGGGACAGGGGAACACTGAAGCTTTCTTT.